Included here is one TCR beta chain sequence, with context. CDR3 length equals 17 residues. The sample is drawn from a study of T cell responses to AZD1222 COVID-19 vaccine. The protocol was immunoSEQ multiplex PCR, while the TCRdb copy is restricted to in-frame clones and leaves out a portion. The data hold about 120,000 clones, with 92% observed a single time. This sequence originates from an adult in good health. This specimen was peripheral blood, taken on day 0 of AZD1222 vaccination. V gene TRBV21-1 combines with J gene TRBJ2-1; TRBD2, the table's D call, was not compared with the DNA. TRBV21-1 is assigned pseudogene status. The CDR3 here is CASSKGRGTRWYNEQFF. CDR3 coding DNA: TGTGCCAGCAGCAAAGGAAGAGGGACTAGGTGGTACAATGAGCAGTTCTTC.